One sample yielded the 3 T cell receptor beta chains listed below, sequenced in a study of blood T cell repertoires in COVID-19. This table comes from immunoSEQ multiplex PCR, and its TCRdb copy is limited to in-frame clones, with some not included. The sample has about 180,000 clones, 82% seen once. Specimen: peripheral blood. All receptors come from a woman in her 70s with acute or convalescent COVID-19.

This clone was seen more than once but under ten times. This chain links TRBV28 with TRBJ1-1; possible D gene TRBD1, 6 bases. V shed 2 bases and J shed 13 bases, with 17 bases lying between them. CDR1 and CDR2 from the germline V gene are MDHEN and SYDVKM. This CDR3 spans 13 amino acids. CDR3 in amino acids: CASSLLRGGRDFF. The CDR3 region has the DNA TGTGCCAGCAGTTTACTGAGGGGGGGTAGAGATTTCTTT.

The chain is built from TRBV9 and TRBJ2-1; 11 nucleotides match TRBD2. The ends lost 2 bases at V and 6 bases at J; junction bases unmatched: 4. Germline-derived CDR1 and CDR2 are SGDLS and YYNGEE. This CDR3 is built from 15 residues. The CDR3 coding sequence is TGTGCCAGCAGCGTGGGGACTAGCGGCACCAATGAGCAGTTCTTC. Translation gives CASSVGTSGTNEQFF.

V usage is TRBV19 and J usage is TRBJ1-5, with a weak D call TRBD1 (5 bases). This CDR3 has 15 amino acids. Germline assignment: CDR1 LNHDA and CDR2 SQIVND (reference sequence). V was shortened by 3 bases and J by 5 bases, with 14 bases between the two germline ends. CDR3: CASSIQGWGDQPQHF. DNA for the CDR3: TGTGCCAGTAGTATCCAAGGGTGGGGGGATCAGCCCCAGCATTTT. The full variable domain, its missing parts supplied by reference TRBV19 and TRBJ1-5, is DGGITQSPKYLFRKEGQNVTLSCEQNLNHDAMYWYRQDPGQGLRLIYYSQIVNDFQKGDIAEGYSVSREKKESFPLTVTSAQKNPTAFYLCASSIQGWGDQPQHFGDGTRLSIL.